The T cell receptor (beta chain) under discussion was sequenced for a study of shared clonotypes between healthy human individuals. Measured with immunoSEQ multiplex PCR; TCRdb has only the in-frame clones, and not every one. Among 2 million or so clones, approximately 95% were seen once, and the ten largest hold 0.1% to 0.15%. V dropped 9 bases and J dropped 0 bases, with 8 bases sitting between them. The CDR3 totals 12 residues. CDR1 and CDR2 (germline): LNHDA, SQIVND (reference sequence). Material for sequencing was naive CD4+ T cells sorted from blood. This sample's subset: CD45RA+ positively selected. V is TRBV19 and J is TRBJ1-1; no clear D. The source of this sequence is a man aged 18 to 30 in good health. The CDR3 coding sequence is TGTGCCAGCAGAGACATGAACACTGAAGCTTTCTTT. Translation: CASRDMNTEAFF.